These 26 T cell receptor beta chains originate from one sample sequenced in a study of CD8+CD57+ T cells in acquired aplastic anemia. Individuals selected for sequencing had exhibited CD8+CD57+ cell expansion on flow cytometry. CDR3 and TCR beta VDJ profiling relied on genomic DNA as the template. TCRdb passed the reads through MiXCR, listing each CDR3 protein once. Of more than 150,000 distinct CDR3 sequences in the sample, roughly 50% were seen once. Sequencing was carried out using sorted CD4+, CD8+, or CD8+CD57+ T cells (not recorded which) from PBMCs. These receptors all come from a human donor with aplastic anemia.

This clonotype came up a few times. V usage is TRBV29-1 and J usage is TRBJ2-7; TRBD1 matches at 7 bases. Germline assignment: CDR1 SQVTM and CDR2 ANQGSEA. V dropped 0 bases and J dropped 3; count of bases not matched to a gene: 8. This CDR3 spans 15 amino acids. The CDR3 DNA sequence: TGCAGCGTTGAAGATGACGGGACAGCCCGCTACGAGCAGTACTTC. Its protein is CSVEDDGTARYEQYF.

The DNA for the CDR3 is TGCAGTGCTAGAGACCCTGGACAGGGCGAAACGTACACTGAAGCTTTCTTT. Translated, it gives CSARDPGQGETYTEAFF. This chain links TRBV20-1 with TRBJ1-1; 8 nucleotides agree with TRBD1. The CDR3 totals 17 residues. CDR1 is DFQATT, CDR2 SNEGSKA, per germline (reference sequence). With V trimmed by 0 bases and J by 3 bases, 12 bases remained unmatched.

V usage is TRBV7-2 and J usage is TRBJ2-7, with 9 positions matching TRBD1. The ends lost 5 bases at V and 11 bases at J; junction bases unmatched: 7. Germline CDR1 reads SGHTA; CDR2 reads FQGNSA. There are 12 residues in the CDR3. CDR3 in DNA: TGTGCCAGCAGCATAGGGGGACAGGGAAAGTACTTC. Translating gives CASSIGGQGKYF.

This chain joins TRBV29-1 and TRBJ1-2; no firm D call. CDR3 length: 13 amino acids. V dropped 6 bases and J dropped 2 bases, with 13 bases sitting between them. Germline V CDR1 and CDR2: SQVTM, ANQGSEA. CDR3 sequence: CSVLWQSNYGYTF. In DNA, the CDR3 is TGCAGCGTCCTTTGGCAGTCAAACTATGGCTACACCTTC.

The CDR3: CSGRRTGWEDTQYF. CDR3 in DNA: TGCAGCGGCCGAAGGACAGGTTGGGAAGATACGCAGTATTTT. J is TRBJ2-3 and V is TRBV29-1; 7 bases match TRBD1. Germline V gives CDR1 SQVTM, CDR2 ANQGSEA. Unmatched junction bases numbered 12, after V lost 7 bases and J lost 5 bases. The CDR3 covers 14 residues.

CDR3 amino acids: CASSPSGTNNEQFF. Here the CDR3 DNA reads TGTGCCAGCAGTCCGTCCGGGACAAACAATGAGCAGTTCTTC. The rearrangement links TRBV28 to TRBJ2-1, with D tentatively TRBD1 (6 bases). Trimming pared 5 bases from V and 5 bases from J, leaving 13 bases between. Per the germline V gene, CDR1 is MDHEN and CDR2 is SYDVKM. CDR3 size: 14 residues.

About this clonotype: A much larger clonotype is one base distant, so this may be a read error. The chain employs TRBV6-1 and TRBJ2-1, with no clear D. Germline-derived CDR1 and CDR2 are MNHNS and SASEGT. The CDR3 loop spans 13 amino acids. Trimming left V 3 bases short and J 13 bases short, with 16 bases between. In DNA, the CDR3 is TGTGCCAGCAGTGACCTCGCCGCGGCTAGTCAGTTCTTC. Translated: CASSDLAAASQFF.

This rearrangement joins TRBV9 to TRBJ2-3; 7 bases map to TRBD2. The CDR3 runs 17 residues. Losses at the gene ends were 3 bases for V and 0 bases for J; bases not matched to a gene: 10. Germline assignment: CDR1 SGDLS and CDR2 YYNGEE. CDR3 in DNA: TGTGCCAGCAGCGCCGGCGGGGGAGTCGGTAGCACAGATACGCAGTATTTT. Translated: CASSAGGGVGSTDTQYF.

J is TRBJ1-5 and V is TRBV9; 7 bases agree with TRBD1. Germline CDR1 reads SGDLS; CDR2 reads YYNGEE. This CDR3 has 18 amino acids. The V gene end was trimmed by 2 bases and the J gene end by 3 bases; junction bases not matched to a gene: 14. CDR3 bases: TGTGCCAGCAGCGTTGAGTCTTTCCGACAGGGAGTCAATCAGCCCCAGCATTTT. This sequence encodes CASSVESFRQGVNQPQHF.

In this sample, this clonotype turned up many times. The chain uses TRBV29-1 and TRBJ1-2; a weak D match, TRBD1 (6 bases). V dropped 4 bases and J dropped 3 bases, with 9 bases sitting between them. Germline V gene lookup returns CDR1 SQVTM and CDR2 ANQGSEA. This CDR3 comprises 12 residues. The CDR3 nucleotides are TGCAGCGTTGCAGGGGACGACTATGGCTACACCTTC. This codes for CSVAGDDYGYTF.

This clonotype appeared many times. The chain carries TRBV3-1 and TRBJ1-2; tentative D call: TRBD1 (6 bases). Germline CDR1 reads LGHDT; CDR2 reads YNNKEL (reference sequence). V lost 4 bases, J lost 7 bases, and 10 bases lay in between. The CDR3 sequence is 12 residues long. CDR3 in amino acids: CASSPDSGGYTF. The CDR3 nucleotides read TGTGCCAGCAGCCCGGACAGTGGTGGCTACACCTTC.

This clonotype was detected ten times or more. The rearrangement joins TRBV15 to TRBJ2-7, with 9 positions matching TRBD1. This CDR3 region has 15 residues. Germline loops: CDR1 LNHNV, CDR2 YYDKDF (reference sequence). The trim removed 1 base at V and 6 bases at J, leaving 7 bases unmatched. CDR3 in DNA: TGTGCCACCAGCAGAGGAGCACAGGGGGCGTTCGAGCAGTACTTC. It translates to CATSRGAQGAFEQYF.

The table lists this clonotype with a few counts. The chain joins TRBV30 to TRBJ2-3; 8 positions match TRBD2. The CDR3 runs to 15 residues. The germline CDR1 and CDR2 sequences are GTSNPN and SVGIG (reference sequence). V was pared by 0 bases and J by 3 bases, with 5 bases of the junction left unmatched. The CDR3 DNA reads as TGTGCCTGGAGTGTGCAAGCGGGAGTGACAGATACGCAGTATTTT. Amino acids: CAWSVQAGVTDTQYF.

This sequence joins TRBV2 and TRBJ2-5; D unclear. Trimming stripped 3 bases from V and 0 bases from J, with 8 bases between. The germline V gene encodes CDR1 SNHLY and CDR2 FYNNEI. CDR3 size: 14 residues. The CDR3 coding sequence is TGTGCCAGCAGTGAGCGGATGTACCAAGAGACCCAGTACTTC. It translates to CASSERMYQETQYF. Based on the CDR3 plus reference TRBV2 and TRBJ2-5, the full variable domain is EPEVTQTPSHQVTQMGQEVILRCVPISNHLYFYWYRQILGQKVEFLVSFYNNEISEKSEIFDDQFSVERPDGSNFTLKIRSTKLEDSAMYFCASSERMYQETQYFGPGTRLLVL.

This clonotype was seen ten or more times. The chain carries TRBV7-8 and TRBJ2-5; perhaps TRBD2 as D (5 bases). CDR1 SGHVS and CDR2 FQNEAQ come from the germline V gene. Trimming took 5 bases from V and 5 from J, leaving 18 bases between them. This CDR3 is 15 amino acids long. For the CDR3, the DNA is TGTGCCAGCAGCCCCCCTGGGTGGGAGAAGGAGACCCAGTACTTC. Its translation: CASSPPGWEKETQYF.

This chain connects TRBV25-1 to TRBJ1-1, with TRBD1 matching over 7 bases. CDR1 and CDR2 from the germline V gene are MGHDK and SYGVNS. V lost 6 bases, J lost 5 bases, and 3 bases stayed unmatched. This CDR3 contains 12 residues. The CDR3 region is CASSGTVTEAFF. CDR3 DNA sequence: TGTGCCAGCAGCGGGACAGTAACTGAAGCTTTCTTT.

The CDR3 DNA sequence: TGCGCCAGCAGTGACATAGGGTATAACTATGGCTACACCTTC. This codes for CASSDIGYNYGYTF. J is TRBJ1-2 and V is TRBV10-1; D not resolved. This CDR3 spans 14 amino acids. The germline V gene encodes CDR1 WNHNN and CDR2 SYGVQD (reference sequence). Trimming left V 3 bases short and J 1 base short, with 9 bases between.

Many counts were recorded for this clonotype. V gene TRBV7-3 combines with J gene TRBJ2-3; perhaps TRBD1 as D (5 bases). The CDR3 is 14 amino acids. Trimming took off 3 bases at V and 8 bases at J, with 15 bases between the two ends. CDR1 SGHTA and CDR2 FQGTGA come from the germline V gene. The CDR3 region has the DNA TGTGCCAGCAGCTTCCCCAATGGTCAGGGTACGCAGTATTTT. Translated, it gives CASSFPNGQGTQYF.

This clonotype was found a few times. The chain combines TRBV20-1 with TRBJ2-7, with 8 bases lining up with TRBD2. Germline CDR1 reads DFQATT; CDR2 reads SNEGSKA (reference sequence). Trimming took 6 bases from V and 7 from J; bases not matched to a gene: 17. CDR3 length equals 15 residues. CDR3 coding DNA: TGCAGTGCCATAGATACGGGAGGGCCGTCGGAGGAGCAGTACTTC. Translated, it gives CSAIDTGGPSEEQYF.

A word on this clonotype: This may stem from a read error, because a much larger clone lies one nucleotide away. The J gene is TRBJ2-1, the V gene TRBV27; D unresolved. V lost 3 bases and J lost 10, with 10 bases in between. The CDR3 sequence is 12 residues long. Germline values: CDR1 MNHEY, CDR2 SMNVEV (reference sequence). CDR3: CASSLGYGEQFF. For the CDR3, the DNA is TGTGCCAGCAGTTTGGGGTACGGCGAGCAGTTCTTC.

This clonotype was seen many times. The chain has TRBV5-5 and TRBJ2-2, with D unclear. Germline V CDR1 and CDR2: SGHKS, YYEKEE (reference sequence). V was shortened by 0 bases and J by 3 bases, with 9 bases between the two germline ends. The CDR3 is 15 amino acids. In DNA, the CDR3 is TGTGCCAGCAGCTTGGCCTCCTTAGACACCGGGGAGCTGTTTTTT. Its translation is CASSLASLDTGELFF.

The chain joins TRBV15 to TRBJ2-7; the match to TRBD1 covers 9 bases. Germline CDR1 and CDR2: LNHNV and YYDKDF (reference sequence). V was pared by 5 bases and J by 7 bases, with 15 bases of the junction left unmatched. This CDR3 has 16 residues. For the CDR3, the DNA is TGTGCCACCAGCCACGGCGCGGGACAGGGTACGCGGGAGCAGTACTTC. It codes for CATSHGAGQGTREQYF.

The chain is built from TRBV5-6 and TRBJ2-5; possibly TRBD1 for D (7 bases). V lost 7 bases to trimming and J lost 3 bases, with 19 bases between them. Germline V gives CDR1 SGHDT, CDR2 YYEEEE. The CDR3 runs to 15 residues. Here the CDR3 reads CASELAPGTEETQYF. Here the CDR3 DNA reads TGTGCCAGCGAACTAGCTCCGGGGACAGAAGAGACCCAGTACTTC.

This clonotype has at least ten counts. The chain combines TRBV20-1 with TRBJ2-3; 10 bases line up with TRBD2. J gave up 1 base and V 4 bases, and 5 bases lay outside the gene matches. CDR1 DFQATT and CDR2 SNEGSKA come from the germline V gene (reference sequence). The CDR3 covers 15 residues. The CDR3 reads CSAISGLAGTDTQYF. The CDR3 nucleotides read TGCAGTGCTATATCCGGACTAGCGGGCACAGATACGCAGTATTTT.

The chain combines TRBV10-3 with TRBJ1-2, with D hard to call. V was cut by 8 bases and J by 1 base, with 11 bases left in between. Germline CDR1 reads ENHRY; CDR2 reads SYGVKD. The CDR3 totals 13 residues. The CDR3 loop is CAIEGVHNYGYTF. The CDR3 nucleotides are TGTGCCATCGAGGGAGTCCATAACTATGGCTACACCTTC.

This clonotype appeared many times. The CDR3 loop is CASSLGKNTEAFF. The CDR3 DNA reads as TGTGCCAGCAGTTTAGGCAAGAACACTGAAGCTTTCTTT. This chain links TRBV12-3 or TRBV12-4 with TRBJ1-1; D unresolved. The V end was cut by 1 base, the J end by 1 base, with 4 bases between. The CDR3 covers 13 residues.